One and the same sample provided the 17 T cell receptor beta chains below, sequenced in a study of PD-1 blockade in classical Hodgkin lymphoma. TCRdb's copy holds only in-frame clones and misses some; the assay was immunoSEQ multiplex PCR. This sample has about 12,000 clones, with around 85% found just once. Exposure to brentuximab vedotin varied, and each patient had relapsed following autologous stem cell transplantation. Magnetic depletion of unwanted cells isolated CD4+ T cells from thawed PBMCs. The sample here was CD4+ T cells from blood, taken at baseline. Receptors originate from a human donor with classical Hodgkin lymphoma.

This clone was recorded a few times. The chain links TRBV7-9 to TRBJ1-6; 8 bases map to TRBD1. The CDR3 loop spans 15 amino acids. V shed 0 bases and J 8 bases; nucleotides not matched to a gene: 3. Germline CDR1 is SEHNR and CDR2 is FQNEAQ (reference sequence). CDR3 loop: CASSLATGGDSPLHF. The CDR3 coding sequence is TGTGCCAGCAGCTTAGCAACAGGGGGTGATTCACCCCTCCACTTT.

J is TRBJ2-2 and V is TRBV5-1; tentative D call: TRBD2 (6 bases). The CDR3 totals 12 residues. Between the trimmed V and J ends, which lost 4 bases and 6 bases, there was a span of 7 bases. Germline V gene lookup returns CDR1 SGHRS and CDR2 YFSETQ. CDR3 loop: CASSPGAGELFF. CDR3 DNA: TGCGCCAGCAGCCCGGGGGCCGGGGAGCTGTTTTTT.

The genes are TRBV29-1 and TRBJ1-4; 7 bases line up with TRBD1. The CDR3 extends over 14 amino acids. V was clipped by 5 bases and J by 7 bases; unmatched bases: 10. CDR1 and CDR2 from the germline V gene are SQVTM and ANQGSEA. CDR3 protein: CSVTAGGLSEKLFF. The DNA for the CDR3 is TGCAGCGTTACCGCAGGGGGACTGAGTGAAAAACTGTTTTTT.

This clone appeared a few times. The chain combines TRBV2 with TRBJ1-2, with D unclear. The CDR3 is 15 amino acids. The V gene's germline CDR1 is SNHLY and CDR2 FYNNEI. The V end lost 6 bases, the J end lost 0 bases, and 14 bases lay between the germline ends. The CDR3: CASSDSFRPNYGYTF. DNA for the CDR3: TGTGCCAGCAGCGATTCGTTCAGGCCTAACTATGGCTACACCTTC.

The chain couples TRBV19 to TRBJ2-5, with TRBD1 identical over 10 bases. Germline values: CDR1 LNHDA, CDR2 SQIVND (reference sequence). The ends lost 6 bases at V and 4 bases at J; junction bases unmatched: 8. The CDR3 has 15 amino acids. In nucleotides, the CDR3 is TGTGCCAGTAGCCACCCGGGACAGGGGCGAGAGACCCAGTACTTC. Its protein product is CASSHPGQGRETQYF.

The rearrangement uses TRBV5-1 and TRBJ2-5; D not certain. This CDR3 region has 14 residues. Trimming cost V 3 bases and J 0 bases, with 9 bases left between them. Germline V CDR1 and CDR2: SGHRS, YFSETQ. In nucleotides, the CDR3 is TGCGCCAGCAGCTGGCCCGTGGACCAAGAGACCCAGTACTTC. This codes for CASSWPVDQETQYF.

The V call is TRBV28, the J call TRBJ2-7, with 10 nucleotides matching TRBD1. The CDR3 consists of 15 residues. The V gene end was trimmed by 6 bases and the J gene end by 5 bases; junction bases not matched to a gene: 10. Germline V CDR1 and CDR2: MDHEN, SYDVKM. CDR3 sequence: CASSPPGTGVHEQYF. CDR3 DNA: TGTGCCAGCAGCCCCCCCGGGACAGGGGTCCACGAGCAGTACTTC.

This chain connects TRBV19 to TRBJ2-3; D unclear. The CDR3 spans 13 residues. The germline V gene has CDR1 LNHDA and CDR2 SQIVND (reference sequence). V gave up 3 bases and J gave up 7 bases, with 11 bases separating them. The CDR3 DNA sequence: TGTGCCAGTAGTATCCAGCACCCTAATACGCAGTATTTT. Translation gives CASSIQHPNTQYF.

The chain combines TRBV11-2 with TRBJ1-2; D not resolved. CDR1 is SGHAT, CDR2 FQNNGV, per germline. The ends were cut back, 5 bases at V and 4 bases at J, with 20 bases in the middle. The CDR3 loop spans 16 amino acids. CDR3 amino acids: CASSQDGRTFGYGYTF. Written as DNA, the CDR3 is TGTGCCAGCAGCCAAGATGGGAGAACCTTCGGCTATGGCTACACCTTC.

This clone was counted only a few times. The V call is TRBV9, the J call TRBJ1-6; 9 bases fit TRBD1. The germline CDR1 and CDR2 sequences are SGDLS and YYNGEE. V lost 0 bases, J lost 10 bases, and 11 bases stayed unmatched. This CDR3 is 17 amino acids long. The CDR3 sequence: CASSVGVPGQGISPLHF. The CDR3 nucleotides are TGTGCCAGCAGCGTAGGGGTTCCGGGACAGGGCATATCACCCCTCCACTTT.

The chain uses TRBV10-1 and TRBJ2-2; 8 bases agree with TRBD1. This CDR3 has 16 amino acids. In germline, CDR1 is WNHNN, CDR2 SYGVQD (reference sequence). Trimming removed 0 bases from V and 6 bases from J; junction bases left unmatched: 6. The CDR3 reads CASSESMDREAGELFF. For the CDR3, the DNA is TGCGCCAGCAGTGAGTCGATGGACAGGGAGGCCGGGGAGCTGTTTTTT.

This chain links TRBV7-6 with TRBJ2-6; D is unresolved. Between the trimmed V and J ends, which lost 1 base and 0 bases, there was a span of 4 bases. This CDR3 spans 15 amino acids. Looked up from germline, CDR1 is SGHVS and CDR2 is FNYEAQ. The CDR3 region has the DNA TGTGCCAGCAGCTTAGGGGGCTCTGGGGCCAACGTCCTGACTTTC. The encoded protein is CASSLGGSGANVLTF.

The chain employs TRBV30 and TRBJ1-4; TRBD1 might be the D (5 bases). This CDR3 spans 16 amino acids. V gave up 7 bases and J gave up 8 bases, with 26 bases separating them. The germline V gene encodes CDR1 GTSNPN and CDR2 SVGIG (reference sequence). The CDR3 DNA reads as TGTGCCTCCCTCGGAGGGGAGGGATTGAGTGAGGAAAAACTGTTTTTT. Its protein product is CASLGGEGLSEEKLFF. The variable domain in full, completed from reference TRBV30 and TRBJ1-4, reads SQTIHQWPATLVQPVGSPLSLECTVEGTSNPNLYWYRQAAGRGLQLLFYSVGIGQISSEVPQNLSASRPQDRQFILSSKKLLLSDSGFYLCASLGGEGLSEEKLFFGSGTQLSVL.

This clone was seen more than once but under ten times. The J gene is TRBJ2-1, the V gene TRBV9; TRBD2 matches 8 bases. V lost 1 base to trimming and J lost 6 bases; unmatched junction nucleotides: 6. In germline, CDR1 is SGDLS, CDR2 YYNGEE. The CDR3 length is 15 residues. CDR3 region: CASSVNTGGFNEQFF. In nucleotides, the CDR3 is TGTGCCAGCAGCGTAAATACGGGGGGGTTCAATGAGCAGTTCTTC.

The chain couples TRBV18 to TRBJ2-5; D is perhaps TRBD2 (6 bases). In germline, CDR1 is KGHSH, CDR2 LQKENI. V lost 6 bases and J lost 2, with 13 bases in between. The CDR3 extends over 14 amino acids. For the CDR3, the DNA is TGTGCCAGCTCCCCTTCGGGGGTACAAGAGACCCAGTACTTC. It translates to CASSPSGVQETQYF. Drawing the rest from reference TRBV18 and TRBJ2-5, the complete variable domain is NAGVMQNPRHLVRRRGQEARLRCSPMKGHSHVYWYRQLPEEGLKFMVYLQKENIIDESGMPKERFSAEFPKEGPSILRIQQVVRGDSAAYFCASSPSGVQETQYFGPGTRLLVL.

The rearrangement joins TRBV4-3 to TRBJ2-3, with TRBD2 matching 12 bases. This CDR3 is 18 amino acids long. Per the germline V gene, CDR1 is LGHNA and CDR2 is YSLEER. J gave up 1 base and V 2 bases, and 7 bases lay outside the gene matches. The CDR3 coding sequence is TGCGCCAGCAGCCAATTCTCTAGCGGGGGGGCCGGCACAGATACGCAGTATTTT. Protein: CASSQFSSGGAGTDTQYF.

The chain recombines TRBV5-6 with TRBJ2-7; 9 nucleotides line up with TRBD1. After removal of 2 bases from V and 2 bases from J, the junction contained 5 bases not matched to a gene. Germline CDR1 and CDR2: SGHDT and YYEEEE. The CDR3 consists of 15 residues. The CDR3: CASSLSGQGAYEQYF. The CDR3 nucleotides read TGTGCCAGCAGCTTATCGGGACAGGGAGCCTACGAGCAGTACTTC.